What follows is one TCR beta chain and its context. This record comes from a study of blood T cell repertoires in COVID-19. Clones were sequenced by immunoSEQ multiplex PCR, and TCRdb holds only the in-frame ones, with some missing. In the table there are some 200,000 clones, around 90% of which are singletons. CDR1 and CDR2 (germline): MNHEY, SMNVEV (reference sequence). The CDR3 runs to 14 residues. V lost 5 bases to trimming and J lost 0 bases, with 5 bases between them. This TCR was sampled from a man aged 18-30 years with active or convalescent COVID-19. The sample comprised peripheral blood. The chain recombines TRBV27 with TRBJ2-6, with unresolved D. The CDR3 is CASSPYSGANVLTF. The CDR3 DNA reads TGTGCCAGCAGTCCCTACTCTGGGGCCAACGTCCTGACTTTC.